This T cell receptor (beta chain) was captured in a study of T cell responses to AZD1222 COVID-19 vaccine. Study-wide findings and caveats: Spike-wide coverage was observed for vaccine-associated CD4 TCRs, with dominant responses at 160-218 and 743-854. The sample set comprised mostly white British donors with more females, and clonal diversity was possibly underestimated.

Of note for this clone: Its antigen is unidentified.

The data were produced by immunoSEQ multiplex PCR, yet TCRdb's version contains in-frame clones alone and is incomplete. In the table there are approximately 100,000 clones, about 93% of which are singletons. With 8 bases removed from V and 6 bases from J, the gap between germline ends came to 11 bases. CDR3 length: 11 residues. The germline V gene has CDR1 MGHRA and CDR2 YSYEKL. This chain uses TRBV4-1 with TRBJ2-7; D is perhaps TRBD1 or TRBD2 (5 bases each). The clonotype comes from an adult in good health. The specimen was peripheral blood, collected on day 0 of AZD1222 vaccination. CDR3 sequence (DNA): TGCGCCAGCCGGGTAGGGACCGAGCAGTACTTC. This translates into CASRVGTEQYF.